This is a list of T cell receptor beta chains from one sample in a study of T-cell memory formation after mild COVID-19. TCRdb recomputed calls from the 5' RACE reads with MiXCR, one row per CDR3 protein. Here the sample spans around 440,000 distinct CDR3 sequences, 15% to 20% being singletons. The specimen sequenced was PBMCs or a T cell subset sorted from them (not recorded which). The receptors were sampled from an adult woman who had mild COVID-19 (a few samples of this study predate the infection). Cell type and time point are not known. The CDR3 runs from the conserved cysteine through the conserved F or W. The D gene is left open where the match is weak. Some rows mark clone size as missing; the rest say once, few, many or name a class of expanded clone.

V gene: TRBV24-1
D gene: TRBD2
J gene: TRBJ2-1
clone size: NA
CDR3 protein: CATSDKTSGRGNEQFF
CDR3 DNA: TGTGCCACCAGTGATAAAACTAGCGGGAGGGGGAATGAGCAGTTCTTC

V gene: TRBV6-2/TRBV6-3
D gene: NA
J gene: TRBJ2-2
clone size: NA
CDR3 protein: CASSYSFLEGDTGELFF
CDR3 DNA: TGTGCCAGCAGTTACTCGTTTTTGGAGGGGGACACCGGGGAGCTGTTTTTT

V gene: TRBV12-3/TRBV12-4
D gene: NA
J gene: TRBJ2-1
clone size: few
CDR3 protein: CASRWTTSSYNEQFF
CDR3 DNA: TGTGCCAGCAGGTGGACGACCAGCTCCTACAATGAGCAGTTCTTC

V gene: TRBV12-3/TRBV12-4
D gene: TRBD1
J gene: TRBJ2-1
clone size: few
CDR3 protein: CASSSGTGYLRQFF
CDR3 DNA: TGTGCCAGCAGTTCCGGGACAGGGTATTTACGGCAGTTCTTC

V gene: TRBV18
D gene: NA
J gene: TRBJ2-7
clone size: NA
CDR3 protein: CASQDGASLSSYEQYF
CDR3 DNA: TGTGCCAGCCAAGATGGGGCATCCCTGAGCTCCTACGAGCAGTACTTC

V gene: TRBV5-5
D gene: NA
J gene: TRBJ2-1
clone size: few
CDR3 protein: CASSFLGETKHNEQFF
CDR3 DNA: TGTGCCAGCAGCTTTTTGGGGGAGACTAAACACAATGAGCAGTTCTTC

V gene: TRBV9
D gene: NA
J gene: TRBJ1-1
clone size: many
CDR3 protein: CASSQMNTEAFF
CDR3 DNA: TGTGCCAGCAGCCAGATGAACACTGAAGCTTTCTTT

V gene: TRBV7-6
D gene: TRBD2
J gene: TRBJ2-3
clone size: few
CDR3 protein: CASSSGLGADTQYF
CDR3 DNA: TGTGCCAGCAGCTCGGGACTAGGCGCAGATACGCAGTATTTT

V gene: TRBV7-9
D gene: NA
J gene: TRBJ2-7
clone size: NA
CDR3 protein: CASSLGSGDGEQYF
CDR3 DNA: TGTGCCAGCAGCTTAGGTTCAGGGGACGGCGAGCAGTACTTC

V gene: TRBV9
D gene: TRBD2
J gene: TRBJ2-1
clone size: few
CDR3 protein: CASSKLAGGPYNEQFF
CDR3 DNA: TGTGCCAGCAGCAAACTAGCGGGAGGCCCGTACAATGAGCAGTTCTTC

V gene: TRBV12-3/TRBV12-4
D gene: NA
J gene: TRBJ2-5
clone size: many
CDR3 protein: CASRGSEETQYF
CDR3 DNA: TGTGCCAGCAGGGGGTCCGAAGAGACCCAGTACTTC

V gene: TRBV5-1
D gene: TRBD1
J gene: TRBJ1-5
clone size: NA
CDR3 protein: CASSSQGLNQPQHF
CDR3 DNA: TGCGCCAGCAGCTCACAGGGGCTCAATCAGCCCCAGCATTTT

V gene: TRBV12-3/TRBV12-4
D gene: NA
J gene: TRBJ2-7
clone size: NA
CDR3 protein: CASSLALLGYEQYF
CDR3 DNA: TGTGCCAGCAGTTTAGCGCTACTCGGATACGAGCAGTACTTC

V gene: TRBV4-1
D gene: TRBD2
J gene: TRBJ2-2
clone size: NA
CDR3 protein: CASSQLTSGGANTGELFF
CDR3 DNA: TGCGCCAGCAGCCAACTGACTAGCGGGGGGGCGAACACCGGGGAGCTGTTTTTT

V gene: TRBV6-2/TRBV6-3
D gene: TRBD1
J gene: TRBJ2-7
clone size: few
CDR3 protein: CASSIGQGRYEQYF
CDR3 DNA: TGTGCCAGCAGCATCGGACAGGGGCGCTACGAGCAGTACTTC

V gene: TRBV20-1
D gene: NA
J gene: TRBJ2-1
clone size: few
CDR3 protein: CSATSGTYSYNEQFF
CDR3 DNA: TGCAGTGCTACTTCGGGGACGTACTCCTACAATGAGCAGTTCTTC

V gene: TRBV27
D gene: TRBD2
J gene: TRBJ2-7
clone size: NA
CDR3 protein: CASSGTSGGLSYEQYF
CDR3 DNA: TGTGCCAGCAGTGGGACTAGCGGGGGGTTATCCTACGAGCAGTACTTC

V gene: TRBV7-2
D gene: TRBD2
J gene: TRBJ2-7
clone size: many
CDR3 protein: CASSLAGGASEQYF
CDR3 DNA: TGTGCCAGCAGCTTAGCCGGGGGGGCCAGCGAGCAGTACTTC

V gene: TRBV10-3
D gene: TRBD1
J gene: TRBJ1-5
clone size: few
CDR3 protein: CAISPGQLQPQHF
CDR3 DNA: TGTGCCATCAGCCCGGGACAGCTTCAGCCCCAGCATTTT

V gene: TRBV5-1
D gene: NA
J gene: TRBJ2-3
clone size: many
CDR3 protein: CASSFKGSSTDTQYF
CDR3 DNA: TGCGCCAGCAGCTTTAAGGGGTCTAGCACAGATACGCAGTATTTT

V gene: TRBV28
D gene: TRBD1
J gene: TRBJ1-2
clone size: few
CDR3 protein: CASSSGTESNYGYTF
CDR3 DNA: TGTGCCAGCAGTTCCGGGACAGAGTCTAACTATGGCTACACCTTC

V gene: TRBV12-3/TRBV12-4
D gene: NA
J gene: TRBJ1-1
clone size: few
CDR3 protein: CASSPSHLRTEAFF
CDR3 DNA: TGTGCCAGCAGCCCCTCCCACCTGAGGACTGAAGCTTTCTTT

V gene: TRBV2
D gene: TRBD2
J gene: TRBJ2-7
clone size: NA
CDR3 protein: CASSVREGGEQYF
CDR3 DNA: TGTGCCAGCAGTGTAAGGGAGGGCGGCGAGCAGTACTTC